The rows below give T cell receptor beta chains drawn from one sample of a study of T cells in Graves' hyperthyroidism and ophthalmopathy. TCRdb re-called the multiplex PCR reads through MiXCR, storing one row per CDR3 protein. The sample records some 620,000 distinct CDR3 sequences, 16% being singletons. Material: blood. The receptors here all came from a woman aged 30 to 39 with Graves' hyperthyroidism. CDR3s include the opening cysteine and the closing phenylalanine or tryptophan. The D gene is left open where the match is weak. The size of a clone is reported for some rows only, either as once, few or many, or as a class for expanded clones.

clone size	V gene	D gene	J gene	CDR3 protein	CDR3 DNA
many	TRBV28	TRBD1	TRBJ2-2	CAIQDRGRTGELFF	TGTGCCATCCAGGACAGGGGGCGCACCGGGGAGCTGTTTTTT
many	TRBV20-1	TRBD2	TRBJ2-1	CSARDLGVAGVRTSYNEQFF	TGCAGTGCTAGAGATCTCGGAGTAGCGGGAGTAAGAACCTCCTACAATGAGCAGTTCTTC
few	TRBV4-2	TRBD1	TRBJ2-3	CASSRAGTEEINTQYF	TGTGCCAGCAGCCGCGCCGGGACAGAAGAGATCAATACGCAGTATTTT
many	TRBV7-2	.	TRBJ1-2	CASSFRGDRINYGYTF	TGTGCCAGCAGCTTCCGGGGGGACCGAATTAACTATGGCTACACCTTC
few	TRBV28	.	TRBJ1-2	CASSPNTGFSYGYTF	TGTGCCAGCAGTCCAAACACAGGGTTTAGCTATGGCTACACCTTC
many	TRBV7-8	.	TRBJ2-7	CASSEQGYEQYF	TGTGCCAGCAGCGAACAGGGCTACGAGCAGTACTTC
.	TRBV5-4	TRBD2	TRBJ2-1	CASSFSSGDNEQFF	TGTGCCAGCAGCTTCTCTAGCGGGGACAATGAGCAGTTCTTC
many	TRBV2	.	TRBJ2-1	CATTALSSYNEQFF	TGTGCCACCACGGCTTTAAGCTCCTACAATGAGCAGTTCTTC
many	TRBV20-1	.	TRBJ2-7	CSGQSDEQYF	TGCAGTGGTCAATCTGACGAGCAGTACTTC
many	TRBV28	.	TRBJ2-3	CASSSPQSTDTQYF	TGTGCCAGCAGTTCTCCACAGAGCACAGATACGCAGTATTTT
few	TRBV5-1	TRBD2	TRBJ2-1	CASSPISGSRDEQFF	TGCGCCAGCAGCCCCATCAGCGGGAGTAGGGATGAGCAGTTCTTC
many	TRBV29-1	.	TRBJ1-1	CSGSQGWNTEAFF	TGCAGCGGATCCCAGGGTTGGAACACTGAAGCTTTCTTT
many	TRBV13	.	TRBJ2-7	CASSGTNYEQYF	TGTGCCAGCAGCGGTACTAACTACGAGCAGTACTTC
.	TRBV13	.	TRBJ2-3	CASTRRGTDTQYF	TGTGCCAGCACCCGCCGAGGTACAGATACGCAGTATTTT
many	TRBV3-1	.	TRBJ2-7	CASSQGRRDYEQYF	TGTGCCAGCAGCCAAGGTCGGCGGGACTACGAGCAGTACTTC
many	TRBV7-2	.	TRBJ1-5	CASSPHWNQPQHF	TGTGCCAGCAGCCCCCACTGGAATCAGCCCCAGCATTTT